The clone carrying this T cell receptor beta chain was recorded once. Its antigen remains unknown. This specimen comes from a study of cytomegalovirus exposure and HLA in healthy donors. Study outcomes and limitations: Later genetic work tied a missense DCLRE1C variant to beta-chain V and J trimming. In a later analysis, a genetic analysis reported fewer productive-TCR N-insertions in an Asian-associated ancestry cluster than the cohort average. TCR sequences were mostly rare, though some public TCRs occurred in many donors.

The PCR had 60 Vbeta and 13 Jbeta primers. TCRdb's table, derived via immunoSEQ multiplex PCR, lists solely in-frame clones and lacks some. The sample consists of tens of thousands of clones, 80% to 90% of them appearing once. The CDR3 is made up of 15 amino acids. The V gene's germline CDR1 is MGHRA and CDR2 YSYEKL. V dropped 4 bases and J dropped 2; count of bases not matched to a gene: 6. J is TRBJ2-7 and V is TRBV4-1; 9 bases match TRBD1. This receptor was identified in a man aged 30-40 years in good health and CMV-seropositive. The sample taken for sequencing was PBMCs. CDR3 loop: CASSPGQGVTYEQYF. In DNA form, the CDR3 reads TGCGCCAGCAGCCCGGGACAGGGTGTAACCTACGAGCAGTACTTC.